Described below is a single T cell receptor beta chain sequence and its context. Its antigen is as yet unknown. The data are from a study of cytomegalovirus exposure and HLA in healthy donors. Whole-study results and caveats: One variant, a missense change in DCLRE1C, was linked in a later analysis to TCR beta V- and J-gene trimming. Among TCR beta chains of equal frequency, HLA-associated ones were more clonally expanded in a later analysis.

It was with 60 Vbeta and 13 Jbeta primers that the PCR ran. In the study's own analysis: Unique TCR beta chains numbered roughly 80 million in a later analysis, with about 9.9 million shared. The table came from immunoSEQ multiplex PCR; TCRdb's copy has only in-frame clones and leaves some out. The DNA gave D and trimming, while V, J and clone size come from that table. The sample records about 270,000 clones, 72% being singletons. Sequencing was done on a sample of PBMCs. The clonotype originates from a female donor in good health and CMV-seronegative.

The CDR3 DNA is TGCGCCAGCAGCTTGGAAACAGGTCGCAACACTGAAGCTTTCTTT. It specifies CASSLETGRNTEAFF. This chain joins TRBV5-1 and TRBJ1-1; weak D call: TRBD1 (5 bases). The CDR3 extends over 15 amino acids. The germline gives CDR1 SGHRS, CDR2 YFSETQ. Between the trimmed V and J ends, which lost 0 bases and 2 bases, there was a span of 11 bases.